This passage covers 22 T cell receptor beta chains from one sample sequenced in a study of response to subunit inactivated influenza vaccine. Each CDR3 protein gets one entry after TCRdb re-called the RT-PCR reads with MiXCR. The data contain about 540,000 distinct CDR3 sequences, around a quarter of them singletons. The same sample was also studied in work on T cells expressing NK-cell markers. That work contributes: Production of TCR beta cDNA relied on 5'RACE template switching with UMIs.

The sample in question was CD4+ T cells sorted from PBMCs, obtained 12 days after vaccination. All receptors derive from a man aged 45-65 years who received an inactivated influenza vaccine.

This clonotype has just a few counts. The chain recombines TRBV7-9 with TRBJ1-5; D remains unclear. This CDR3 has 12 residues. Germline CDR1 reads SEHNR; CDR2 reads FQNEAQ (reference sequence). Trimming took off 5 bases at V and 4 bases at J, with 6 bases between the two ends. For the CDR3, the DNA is TGTGCCAGCAGCCGGATGAATCAGCCCCAGCATTTT. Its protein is CASSRMNQPQHF.

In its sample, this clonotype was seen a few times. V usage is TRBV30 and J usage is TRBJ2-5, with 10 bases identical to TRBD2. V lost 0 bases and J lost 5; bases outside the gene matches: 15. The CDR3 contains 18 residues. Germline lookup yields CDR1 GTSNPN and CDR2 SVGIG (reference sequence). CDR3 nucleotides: TGTGCCTGGAGTGTAATGAGCGGGAGGGCCTCGGGCACTGAGACCCAGTACTTC. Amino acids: CAWSVMSGRASGTETQYF. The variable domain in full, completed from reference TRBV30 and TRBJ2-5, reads SQTIHQWPATLVQPVGSPLSLECTVEGTSNPNLYWYRQAAGRGLQLLFYSVGIGQISSEVPQNLSASRPQDRQFILSSKKLLLSDSGFYLCAWSVMSGRASGTETQYFGPGTRLLVL.

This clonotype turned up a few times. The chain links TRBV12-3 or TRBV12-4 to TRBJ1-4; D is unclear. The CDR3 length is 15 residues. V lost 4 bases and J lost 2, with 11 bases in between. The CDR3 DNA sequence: TGTGCCAGCAGTTCAGAAGGACTGACTAATGAAAAACTGTTTTTT. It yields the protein CASSSEGLTNEKLFF.

The CDR3 loop reads CASSQYRFTGELFF. The CDR3 nucleotides read TGTGCCAGCAGCCAATACAGGTTCACCGGGGAGCTGTTTTTT. The chain joins TRBV14 to TRBJ2-2; D is possibly TRBD1 (5 bases). Trimming removed 2 bases at V and 4 bases at J, with 8 bases between. Germline CDR1 is SGHDN and CDR2 is FVKESK. The CDR3 runs 14 residues.

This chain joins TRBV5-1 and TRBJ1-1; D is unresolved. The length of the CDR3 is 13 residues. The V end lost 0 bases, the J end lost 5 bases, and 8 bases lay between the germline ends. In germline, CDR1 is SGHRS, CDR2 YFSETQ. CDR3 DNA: TGCGCCAGCAGCTTGGCGGCAGTGACTGAAGCTTTCTTT. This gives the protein CASSLAAVTEAFF.

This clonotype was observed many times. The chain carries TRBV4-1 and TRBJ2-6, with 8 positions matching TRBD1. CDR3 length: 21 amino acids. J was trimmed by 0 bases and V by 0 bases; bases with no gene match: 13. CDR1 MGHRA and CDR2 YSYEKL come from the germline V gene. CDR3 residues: CASSQDLDRGISGSGANVLTF. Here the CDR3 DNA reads TGCGCCAGCAGCCAAGATCTCGACAGGGGCATATCTGGCTCTGGGGCCAACGTCCTGACTTTC.

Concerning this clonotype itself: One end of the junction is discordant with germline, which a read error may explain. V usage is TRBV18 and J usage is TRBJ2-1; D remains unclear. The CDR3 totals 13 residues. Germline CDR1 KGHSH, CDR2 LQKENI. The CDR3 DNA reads TGTGCCAGCAGCCGTCCAGGCTACTATGAGCAGTTCTTC. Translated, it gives CASSRPGYYEQFF.

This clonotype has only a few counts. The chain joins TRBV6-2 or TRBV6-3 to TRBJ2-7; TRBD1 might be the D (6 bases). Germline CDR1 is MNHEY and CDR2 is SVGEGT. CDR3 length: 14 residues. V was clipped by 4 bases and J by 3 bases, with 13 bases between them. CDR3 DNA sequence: TGTGCCAGCAGTTCCTGGGGGCGGAACTACGAGCAGTACTTC. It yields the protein CASSSWGRNYEQYF.

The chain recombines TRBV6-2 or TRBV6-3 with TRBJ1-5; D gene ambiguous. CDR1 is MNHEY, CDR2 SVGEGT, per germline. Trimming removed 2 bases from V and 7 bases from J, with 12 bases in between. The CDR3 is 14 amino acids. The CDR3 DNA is TGTGCCAGCAGTTACCCCCGGCCGGGGCAGCCCCAGCATTTT. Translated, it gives CASSYPRPGQPQHF.

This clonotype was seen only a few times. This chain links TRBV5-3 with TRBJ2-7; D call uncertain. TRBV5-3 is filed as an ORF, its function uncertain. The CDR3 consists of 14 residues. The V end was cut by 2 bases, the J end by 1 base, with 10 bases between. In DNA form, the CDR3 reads TGTGCCAGAAGCTTATACACCCGATCCTACGAGCAGTACTTC. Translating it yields CARSLYTRSYEQYF.

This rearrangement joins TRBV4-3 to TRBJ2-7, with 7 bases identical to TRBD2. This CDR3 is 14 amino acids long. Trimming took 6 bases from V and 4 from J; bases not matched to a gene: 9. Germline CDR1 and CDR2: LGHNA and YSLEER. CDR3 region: CASSISGGGYEQYF. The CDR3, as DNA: TGCGCCAGCAGTATTTCGGGAGGTGGATACGAGCAGTACTTC.

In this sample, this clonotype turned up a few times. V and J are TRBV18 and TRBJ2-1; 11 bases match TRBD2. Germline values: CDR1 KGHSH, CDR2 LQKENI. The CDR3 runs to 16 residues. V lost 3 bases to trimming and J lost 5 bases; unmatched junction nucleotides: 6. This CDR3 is CASSPSLAGGHNEQFF. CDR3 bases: TGTGCCAGCTCACCCTCCCTAGCGGGGGGCCACAATGAGCAGTTCTTC.

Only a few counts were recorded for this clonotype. The CDR3 nucleotides are TGTGCCACCAGTGATTCTTGGGAGACCCAGTACTTC. Translation: CATSDSWETQYF. The chain has TRBV24-1 and TRBJ2-5; D is uncertain. Trimming shortened V by 2 bases and J by 5 bases, and 5 bases separated the two germline ends. Germline loops: CDR1 KGHDR, CDR2 SFDVKD. The CDR3 loop spans 12 amino acids.

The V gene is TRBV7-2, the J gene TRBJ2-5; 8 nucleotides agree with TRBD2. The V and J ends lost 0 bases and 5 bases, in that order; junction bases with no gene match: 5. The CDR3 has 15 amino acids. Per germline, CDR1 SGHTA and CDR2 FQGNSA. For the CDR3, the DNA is TGTGCCAGCAGCTTAGCTCGATCGGGGGGGGAGACCCAGTACTTC. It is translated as CASSLARSGGETQYF.

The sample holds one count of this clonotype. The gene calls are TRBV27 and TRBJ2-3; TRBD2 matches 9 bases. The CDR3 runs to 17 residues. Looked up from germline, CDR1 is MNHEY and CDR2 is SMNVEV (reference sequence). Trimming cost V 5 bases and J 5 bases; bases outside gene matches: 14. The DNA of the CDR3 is TGTGCCAGCAGTACCCCCGCTAGCGGGAATCCTAAAGATACGCAGTATTTT. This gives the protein CASSTPASGNPKDTQYF.

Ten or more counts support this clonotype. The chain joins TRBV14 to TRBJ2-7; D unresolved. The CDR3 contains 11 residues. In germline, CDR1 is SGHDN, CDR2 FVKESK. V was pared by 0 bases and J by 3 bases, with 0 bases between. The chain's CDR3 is CASSQDYEQYF. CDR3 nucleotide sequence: TGTGCCAGCAGCCAAGACTACGAGCAGTACTTC.

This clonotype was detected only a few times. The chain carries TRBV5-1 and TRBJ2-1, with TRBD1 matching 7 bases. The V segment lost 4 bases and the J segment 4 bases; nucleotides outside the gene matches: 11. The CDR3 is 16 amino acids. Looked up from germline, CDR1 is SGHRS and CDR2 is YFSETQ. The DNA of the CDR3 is TGCGCCAGCAGCCTGACCTTACGGGACAGATACAATGAGCAGTTCTTC. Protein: CASSLTLRDRYNEQFF.

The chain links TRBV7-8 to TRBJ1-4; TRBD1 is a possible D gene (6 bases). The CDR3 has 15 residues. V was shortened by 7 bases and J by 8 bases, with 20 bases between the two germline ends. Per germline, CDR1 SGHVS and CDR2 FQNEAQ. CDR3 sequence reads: CASTTSRGAMEKLFF. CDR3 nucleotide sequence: TGTGCCAGCACCACCTCAAGGGGGGCTATGGAAAAACTGTTTTTT.

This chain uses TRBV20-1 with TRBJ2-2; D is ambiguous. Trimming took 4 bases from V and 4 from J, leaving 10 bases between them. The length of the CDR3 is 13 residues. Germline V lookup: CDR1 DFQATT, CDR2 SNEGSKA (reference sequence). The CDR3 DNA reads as TGCAGTGCTAATTTTCCGGGCACCGGGGAGCTGTTTTTT. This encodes CSANFPGTGELFF.

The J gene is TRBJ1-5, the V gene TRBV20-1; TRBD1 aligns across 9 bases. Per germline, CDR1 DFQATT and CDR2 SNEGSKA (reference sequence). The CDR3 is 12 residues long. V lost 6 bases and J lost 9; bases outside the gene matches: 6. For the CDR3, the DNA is TGCAGTGCAACAGGACAGGGGCTGCCCCAGCATTTT. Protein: CSATGQGLPQHF.

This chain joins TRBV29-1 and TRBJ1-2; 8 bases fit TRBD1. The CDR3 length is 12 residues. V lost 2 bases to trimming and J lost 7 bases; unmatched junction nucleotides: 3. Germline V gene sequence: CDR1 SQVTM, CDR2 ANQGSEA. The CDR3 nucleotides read TGCAGCGTTGAACAGGGGGCGCGTGGCTACACCTTC. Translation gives CSVEQGARGYTF.

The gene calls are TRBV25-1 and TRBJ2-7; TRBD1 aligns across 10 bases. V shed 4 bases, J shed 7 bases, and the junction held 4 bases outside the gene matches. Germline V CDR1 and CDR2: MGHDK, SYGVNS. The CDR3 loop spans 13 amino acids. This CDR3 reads CASSARDRGEQYF. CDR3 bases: TGTGCCAGCAGTGCCCGGGACAGGGGTGAGCAGTACTTC.